This T cell receptor beta chain emerged from a study of cytomegalovirus exposure and HLA in healthy donors. General study results and limits: Reports indicated that the classifier achieved high specificity and sensitivity in diagnosing cytomegalovirus status. Among TCR beta chains of equal frequency, HLA-associated ones were more clonally expanded in a later analysis. TRBV6-2, TRBV6-3 and some other V segments were unresolvable in 87-base-pair reads.

Concerning this clone: Its antigen is not known.

Germline V gene data show CDR1 as ENHRY and CDR2 as SYGVKD. There are 12 residues in the CDR3. Trimming pared 8 bases from V and 7 bases from J, leaving 12 bases between. Primers for the PCR totalled 60 Vbeta and 13 Jbeta. Generated by immunoSEQ multiplex PCR, the TCRdb table keeps only in-frame clones and is missing some. The sample carries 110,000 to 150,000 clones, about three quarters recorded once. The sample was PBMCs. The clonotype comes from a male donor in good health and CMV-seronegative. This sequence joins TRBV10-3 and TRBJ1-5; TRBD1 might be the D (5 bases). CDR3 DNA sequence: TGTGCCATCCGGGACGCGGGGCAGCCCCAGCATTTT. This encodes CAIRDAGQPQHF.